Given below is one TCR beta chain in context. This clone's antigen is unknown. No clone much larger than this one lies a single base away; base qualities are absent. The sample originates from a study of blood T cell repertoires in COVID-19 (dated by TCRdb to about 2020). Regarding the study in general: Samples covering the acute and convalescent phases of COVID-19 were provided by collaborators in the United States, Italy and Spain. The prospective study material was composed of cDNA or gDNA derived from T cells, B-cell-depleted T cells, or PBMCs. Deeply sampled blood TCRbeta repertoires from subjects exposed to, actively infected with, or recovered from COVID-19 were included in the dataset. The repertoires were released in a freely available public database intended as a resource for research on the immune response to SARS-CoV-2. The samples were drawn from the first 160 participants of the ongoing ImmuneRACE study and from 950 to 1,500 subjects provided by 6 global collaborators. A de-identified subject ID, COVID-19 status, age in years and sex were almost always included in the sample metadata. Where HLA class I and class II types were available, the types were taken from metadata supplied by the sample provider, not from assay-based typing.

The collaborating institutions used their own protocols to collect whole blood in K2EDTA tubes. For TCRbeta analysis, collaborators shipped samples in one of three forms: frozen whole blood, isolated PBMCs, or DNA extracted from either of those sample types. The CDR3 measures 15 amino acids from cysteine to phenylalanine. CDR3 DNA is the only sequence kept; it has 45 bases, read in frame from the first base. V is pared back by 0 bases and J by 4 bases, with 12 bases lying between the germline termini. According to the germline V gene, CDR1 reads ENHRY and CDR2 reads SYGVKD. The immunoSEQ Assay, a bias-controlled multiplex PCR, was used to amplify TCRbeta CDR3 regions from genomic DNA. Turning to the authors' computational methods: The number of nucleated cells in each sample was estimated by amplification of reference gene primers within the assay. Sequence reads were collapsed and filtered to measure the absolute abundance of every unique TCRbeta CDR3 rearrangement. For each sample, productive Simpson clonality was calculated by taking the square root of Simpson's diversity index across productive rearrangements. The clones in this table, taken by TCRdb from immuneACCESS, are in-frame only. Not every clone is retained; where verified, under half of the shortfall comes from an unresolved V gene, and the cause of the rest is unknown. V and J calls and clone size are as listed in that table; D and trimming were resolved from the DNA. The sample data list 45,000 to 65,000 clones, and around 89% of these were observed just once. Roughly 20% of the sample is in the top ten clones.

Overall study results and their limits: The amount of clinical and demographic metadata varied by source and participant and was provided uncurated.

Sequenced material: peripheral blood. In this chain, TRBV10-3 is recombined with TRBJ1-2, with the D gene uncertain. The TCR originated in a human donor in a cohort sampled during active COVID-19. Here the CDR3 is given as CAISESSLRSYGYTF. The nucleotide sequence is given as TGTGCCATCAGTGAGTCGTCCCTAAGGAGCTATGGCTACACCTTC.